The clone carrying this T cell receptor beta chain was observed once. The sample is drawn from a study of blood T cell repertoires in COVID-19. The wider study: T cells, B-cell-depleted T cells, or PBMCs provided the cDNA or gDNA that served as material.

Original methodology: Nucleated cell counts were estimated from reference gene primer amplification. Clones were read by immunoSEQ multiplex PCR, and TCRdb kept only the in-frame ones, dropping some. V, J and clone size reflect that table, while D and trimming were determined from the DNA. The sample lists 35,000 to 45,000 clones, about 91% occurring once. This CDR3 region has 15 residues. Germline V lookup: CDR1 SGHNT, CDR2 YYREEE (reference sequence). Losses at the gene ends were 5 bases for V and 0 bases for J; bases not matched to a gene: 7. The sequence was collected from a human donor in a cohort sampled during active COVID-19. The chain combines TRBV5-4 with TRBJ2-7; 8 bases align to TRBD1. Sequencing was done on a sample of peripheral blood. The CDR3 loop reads CASSFRDRSSYEQYF. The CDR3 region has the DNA TGTGCCAGCAGTTTCCGGGACAGGAGCTCCTACGAGCAGTACTTC.